One T cell receptor (beta chain) is described in this entry. Its specificity is unknown. The data stem from a study of cytomegalovirus exposure and HLA in healthy donors. Study details: HLA-typed donors were the source of 83 million or so unique TCRs, which an early data release held. Findings and limits, study-wide: When analyzed later, a missense DCLRE1C variant was found to be linked to TCR beta V- and J-gene trimming.

Germline V gene sequence: CDR1 MNHEY, CDR2 SVGAGI. With 5 bases clipped from V and 2 bases from J, the junction kept 4 bases outside the gene matches. The CDR3 is 14 amino acids. The study ran its PCR with 60 Vbeta and 13 Jbeta primers. The repertoire was sequenced with immunoSEQ multiplex PCR; TCRdb's copy has only in-frame clones and lacks some. The table records around 200,000 clones, nearly 80% of them present only once. This TCR came from a man between 18 and 29 years old in good health and CMV-seronegative. The sequenced sample was PBMCs. V gene TRBV6-5 combines with J gene TRBJ2-3, with TRBD1 identical over 7 bases. The CDR3 DNA sequence: TGTGCCAGCAGTCAAACAGGGGACACAGATACGCAGTATTTT. Translation: CASSQTGDTDTQYF.